A selection of T cell receptor beta chains follows, all from one sample in a study of early T cells in non-severe SARS-CoV-2 infection. TCRdb redid the calling of the 5' RACE reads with MiXCR, one entry per CDR3 protein. There are 65,000 to 95,000 distinct CDR3 sequences in the sample; around 10% occur only once, and about 14% lies in the top ten. This material consisted of whole blood, taken at baseline. The receptors were sampled from an adult who was a healthcare worker with PCR-confirmed SARS-CoV-2 infection or an uninfected control (not recorded which). The donor label of this sample is uncertain. Both conserved end residues are trimmed from each CDR3. Fields, in order: clone size, V gene, CDR3 protein. A row's size may be missing; if present it is once, few, many or a size class.

abundance: many; v_gene: TRBV12-3/TRBV12-4; CDR3aa: ASSLLQGNEKLF
abundance: many; v_gene: TRBV10-2; CDR3aa: ASAASSETQY
abundance: few; v_gene: TRBV12-3/TRBV12-4; CDR3aa: ASSFAEVGEQF
abundance: -; v_gene: TRBV6-2/TRBV6-3; CDR3aa: ASSYWFYTGELF
abundance: -; v_gene: TRBV20-1; CDR3aa: SATIDKPYEQY
abundance: many; v_gene: TRBV6-5; CDR3aa: ASSSRTNGRRRDEQF
abundance: few; v_gene: TRBV28; CDR3aa: ASSVGAFLTEAF
abundance: -; v_gene: TRBV20-1; CDR3aa: SASRSINDFYGYT
abundance: few; v_gene: TRBV13; CDR3aa: ASSLSSQGHEQY
abundance: -; v_gene: TRBV2; CDR3aa: ASSPRGIPQY
abundance: -; v_gene: TRBV13; CDR3aa: ASRHQQETQY
abundance: -; v_gene: TRBV4-1; CDR3aa: ASSQVTGKSNQPQH
abundance: many; v_gene: TRBV7-8; CDR3aa: ASSYAGVSYEQY
abundance: few; v_gene: TRBV12-5; CDR3aa: ASGLTAGDYNEQF
abundance: few; v_gene: TRBV6-2/TRBV6-3; CDR3aa: ASSYSIGRQTSSYEQY
abundance: -; v_gene: TRBV7-3; CDR3aa: ASKGSSGANVLT
abundance: -; v_gene: TRBV2; CDR3aa: ASSEGVRNEKLF
abundance: -; v_gene: TRBV15; CDR3aa: ATSGTGAHYEQY
abundance: many; v_gene: TRBV7-2; CDR3aa: ASSLGSGKAYNEQF
abundance: -; v_gene: TRBV5-1; CDR3aa: ASSLFPRSSYEQY
abundance: few; v_gene: TRBV6-5; CDR3aa: ASRGGGTKNIQY
abundance: -; v_gene: TRBV10-3; CDR3aa: AISAGLAGGLYEQY
abundance: many; v_gene: TRBV4-2; CDR3aa: ASSQGFGTSGRIDTQY
abundance: few; v_gene: TRBV29-1; CDR3aa: SLPTGDGYSYEQY
abundance: many; v_gene: TRBV10-3; CDR3aa: AISRSSGRGFMTDTQY
abundance: many; v_gene: TRBV2; CDR3aa: ASRGPGFQSTIY
abundance: many; v_gene: TRBV20-1; CDR3aa: SARVWLAKSTDTQY
abundance: -; v_gene: TRBV5-1; CDR3aa: ASSPGGQLADIQY
abundance: -; v_gene: TRBV11-2; CDR3aa: ASSRGTDPYEQY
abundance: few; v_gene: TRBV7-8; CDR3aa: ASSSGTGNGYT
abundance: many; v_gene: TRBV13; CDR3aa: AIDLAGELF
abundance: -; v_gene: TRBV7-3; CDR3aa: ASSPTSVSDTQY
abundance: -; v_gene: TRBV7-3; CDR3aa: ASSPGAGGAYNEQF
abundance: few; v_gene: TRBV12-3/TRBV12-4; CDR3aa: ASQVLTSNTGELF
abundance: many; v_gene: TRBV7-6; CDR3aa: ASSPDGVYTIY
abundance: few; v_gene: TRBV4-1; CDR3aa: ASSRGALVRETQY
abundance: many; v_gene: TRBV2; CDR3aa: ASSGIDGWQETQY
abundance: -; v_gene: TRBV7-3; CDR3aa: ASSTLTGTTTNEKLF
abundance: few; v_gene: TRBV20-1; CDR3aa: STYRDRGSYEQY
abundance: -; v_gene: TRBV11-3; CDR3aa: ASSLVPPWSGSVVGTDTQY
abundance: -; v_gene: TRBV11-2; CDR3aa: ASSFDGRKQETQY
abundance: -; v_gene: TRBV5-1; CDR3aa: ASSLAWYEQF
abundance: -; v_gene: TRBV15; CDR3aa: ATSRGQGRNEKLF
abundance: -; v_gene: TRBV11-2; CDR3aa: ASRRLRGQETQY
abundance: few; v_gene: TRBV7-8; CDR3aa: ASSLTLAGGRYNEQF
abundance: few; v_gene: TRBV12-5; CDR3aa: ASGLVREGPLYGYT
abundance: many; v_gene: TRBV12-3/TRBV12-4; CDR3aa: ASAHTQGVEAF